Each of the 32 T cell receptor beta chains below was sequenced from the same sample in a study of T cell repertoires in cytomegalovirus infection. MiXCR, applied by TCRdb to the reads, yields one record per CDR3 protein. The data show roughly 150,000 distinct CDR3 sequences, with about 25% seen just once and approximately 11% held by the top ten. Sequenced: PBMCs. These receptors came from a human donor in good health (CMV status not recorded). Some clones in this sample may be carry-over from other donors' samples.

The chain is built from TRBV7-9 and TRBJ1-1; TRBD1 matches 9 bases. The CDR3 sequence is 15 residues long. V trimming: 4 bases; J trimming: 1 base; junction bases outside the gene matches: 4. Germline values: CDR1 SEHNR, CDR2 FQNEAQ (reference sequence). The CDR3 sequence is CASSSLGQGNTEAFF. The DNA of the CDR3 is TGTGCCAGCAGCTCCCTGGGACAGGGGAACACTGAAGCTTTCTTT.

A remark on this clonotype: A much bigger clone sits one base away, suggesting this may be a read error. The chain uses TRBV7-2 and TRBJ1-2, with TRBD1 matching over 12 bases. CDR1 SGHTA and CDR2 FQGNSA come from the germline V gene. CDR3 length: 18 amino acids. The CDR3 sequence is CASRLVVTGTGGARGYTF. As DNA, the CDR3 is TGTGCCAGCAGATTAGTAGTCACCGGGACAGGGGGCGCTCGGGGCTACACCTTC.

The V call is TRBV6-1, the J call TRBJ2-5; 9 positions match TRBD1. The CDR3 has 16 residues. The junction had 10 bases not matched to a gene; V was cut back by 8 bases and J by 0 bases. Germline V gene lookup returns CDR1 MNHNS and CDR2 SASEGT. The CDR3: CASAPDRGGYQETQYF. In DNA form, the CDR3 reads TGTGCCAGCGCCCCGGACAGGGGCGGTTACCAAGAGACCCAGTACTTC.

This clonotype was picked up many times. The J gene is TRBJ2-1, the V gene TRBV6-2 or TRBV6-3; TRBD2 might be the D (6 bases). Between the trimmed V and J ends, which lost 5 bases and 4 bases, there was a span of 15 bases. This CDR3 has 15 amino acids. Germline V CDR1 and CDR2: MNHEY, SVGEGT. Here the CDR3 DNA reads TGTGCCAGCAGTGGCCTGGCTAGCGTATACAATGAGCAGTTCTTC. Residues: CASSGLASVYNEQFF.

At least ten counts were recorded for this clonotype. This rearrangement joins TRBV7-2 to TRBJ2-3; 8 bases line up with TRBD2. V dropped 9 bases and J dropped 6; count of bases not matched to a gene: 8. Germline lookup yields CDR1 SGHTA and CDR2 FQGNSA. The CDR3 is 13 amino acids. This chain's CDR3 is CASAAGAPDTQYF. The CDR3 DNA reads TGTGCCAGTGCAGCGGGGGCCCCCGATACGCAGTATTTT.

In its sample, this clonotype was seen a few times. The V gene is TRBV12-3 or TRBV12-4, the J gene TRBJ2-1, with 7 bases aligning to TRBD2. The CDR3 extends over 16 amino acids. Trimming took 5 bases from V and 3 from J; bases not matched to a gene: 10. CDR3 protein: CASSPKGGGFYNEQFF. CDR3 sequence (DNA): TGTGCCAGCAGTCCCAAAGGCGGGGGATTCTACAATGAGCAGTTCTTC.

This clonotype was counted only a few times. The J gene is TRBJ2-1, the V gene TRBV4-2, with D tentatively TRBD1 (6 bases). The CDR3 contains 16 residues. The V gene lost 0 bases and the J gene lost 9 bases, with 18 bases spanning the gap. From germline, CDR1 is LGHNA and CDR2 YNFKEQ. This CDR3 reads CASSQDGELEGVEQFF. CDR3 nucleotide sequence: TGTGCCAGCAGCCAAGATGGAGAACTAGAGGGGGTTGAGCAGTTCTTC.

The V and J genes are TRBV2 and TRBJ1-1; D is unclear. There are 15 residues in the CDR3. Between the trimmed V and J ends, which lost 4 bases and 4 bases, there was a span of 16 bases. CDR1 and CDR2 (germline): SNHLY, FYNNEI. As DNA, the CDR3 is TGTGCCAGCAGTGTAGGACCTCCGACGGGCACTGAAGCTTTCTTT. It is translated as CASSVGPPTGTEAFF.

This rearrangement joins TRBV4-1 to TRBJ2-1, with TRBD1 identical over 9 bases. V shed 3 bases, J shed 8 bases, and the junction held 11 bases outside the gene matches. Germline assignment: CDR1 MGHRA and CDR2 YSYEKL. The CDR3 consists of 16 residues. The CDR3 protein is CASSQPPDRGEHEQFF. DNA for the CDR3: TGCGCCAGCAGCCAGCCCCCGGACAGGGGAGAACATGAGCAGTTCTTC.

V and J are TRBV12-3 or TRBV12-4 and TRBJ1-1, with 7 nucleotides matching TRBD1. The CDR3 is 12 amino acids. V gave up 5 bases and J gave up 7 bases; unmatched junction bases: 4. The CDR3: CASSRQGLEAFF. The CDR3 DNA sequence: TGTGCCAGCAGTCGACAGGGTCTTGAAGCTTTCTTT.

Regarding this clonotype: A read error is possible here, since a much larger clone lies one base away. V gene TRBV7-8 combines with J gene TRBJ2-1, with D possibly being TRBD2 (5 bases). The CDR3 extends over 14 amino acids. The germline V gene has CDR1 SGHVS and CDR2 FQNEAQ. CDR3 amino acids: CDSIPGSSYNEQFF. CDR3 nucleotide sequence: TGTGACAGCATCCCTGGGAGCTCCTACAATGAGCAGTTCTTC.

This clonotype has more than one count but fewer than ten. The chain carries TRBV5-6 and TRBJ2-1; D perhaps matches TRBD2 (6 bases). Trimming took off 0 bases at V and 3 bases at J, with 13 bases between the two ends. Germline V gene sequence: CDR1 SGHDT, CDR2 YYEEEE. The CDR3 loop spans 16 amino acids. The CDR3 nucleotides read TGTGCCAGCAGCTTGGAAACTAGCCCCCTCTACAATGAGCAGTTCTTC. Protein: CASSLETSPLYNEQFF. Looking up the rest from reference TRBV5-6 and TRBJ2-1 gives the full variable domain: DAGVTQSPTHLIKTRGQQVTLRCSPKSGHDTVSWYQQALGQGPQFIFQYYEEEERQRGNFPDRFSGHQFPNYSSELNVNALLLGDSALYLCASSLETSPLYNEQFFGPGTRLTVL.

This sequence joins TRBV13 and TRBJ1-2, with a possible D match to TRBD1 (5 bases). The CDR3 has 13 amino acids. CDR1 and CDR2 (germline): PRHDT, FYEKMQ (reference sequence). Trimming removed 2 bases from V and 8 bases from J, with 12 bases in between. CDR3 amino acids: CASSLLGREGYTF. CDR3 coding DNA: TGTGCCAGCAGCTTATTGGGGCGAGAGGGCTACACCTTC. The full variable domain, in which reference TRBV13 and TRBJ1-2 provide the parts outside the CDR3, is AAGVIQSPRHLIKEKRETATLKCYPIPRHDTVYWYQQGPGQDPQFLISFYEKMQSDKGSIPDRFSAQQFSDYHSELNMSSLELGDSALYFCASSLLGREGYTFGSGTRLTVV.

This clonotype has at least ten counts. The CDR3 reads CASSLRREGRETQYF. The CDR3, as DNA: TGTGCCAGCAGCTTAAGACGGGAGGGCCGTGAGACCCAGTACTTC. The rearrangement joins TRBV7-3 to TRBJ2-5; 8 bases map to TRBD2. The V gene end was trimmed by 1 base and the J gene end by 5 bases; junction bases not matched to a gene: 6. The CDR3 spans 15 residues. From germline, CDR1 is SGHTA and CDR2 FQGTGA. Full variable domain (remainder filled in from reference TRBV7-3 and TRBJ2-5): GAGVSQTPSNKVTEKGKYVELRCDPISGHTALYWYRQSLGQGPEFLIYFQGTGAADDSGLPNDRFFAVRPEGSVSTLKIQRTERGDSAVYLCASSLRREGRETQYFGPGTRLLVL.

Written as DNA, the CDR3 is TGTGCCAGCAGTTTCGGGGCCGACAATCAGCCCCAGCATTTT. Protein product: CASSFGADNQPQHF. The V gene is TRBV27, the J gene TRBJ1-5, with D perhaps matching TRBD1 (5 bases). Trimming took off 3 bases at V and 3 bases at J, with 9 bases between the two ends. The CDR3 extends over 14 amino acids. Looked up from germline, CDR1 is MNHEY and CDR2 is SMNVEV (reference sequence).

This clonotype was found many times. This chain joins TRBV12-3 or TRBV12-4 and TRBJ1-5, with 9 bases aligning to TRBD1. V trimming: 6 bases; J trimming: 7 bases; junction bases outside the gene matches: 10. The CDR3 is made up of 15 amino acids. The CDR3 here is CASRLTGGSGQPQHF. The CDR3 coding sequence is TGTGCCAGCAGGCTCACAGGGGGCTCTGGGCAGCCCCAGCATTTT.

This clonotype was observed a few times. This rearrangement joins TRBV23-1 to TRBJ2-7; D possibly matches TRBD1 or TRBD2 (6 bases each). TRBV23-1 is an open reading frame, and its role is uncertain. The CDR3 length is 13 residues. The V and J ends lost 7 bases and 6 bases respectively, with 16 bases between them. The CDR3, as DNA: TGCGCCAGCAAAACCTGGGGGGCACTCGAGCAGTACTTC. Its protein is CASKTWGALEQYF.

This clonotype was found many times. The gene calls are TRBV6-1 and TRBJ1-5, with 8 nucleotides matching TRBD1. CDR3 length equals 15 residues. Per the germline V gene, CDR1 is MNHNS and CDR2 is SASEGT. Unmatched junction bases numbered 8, after V lost 3 bases and J lost 7 bases. In DNA form, the CDR3 reads TGTGCCAGCAGTGACGGACAGGGTCGAATCCAGCCCCAGCATTTT. Translated: CASSDGQGRIQPQHF.

In this sample, this clonotype turned up many times. This rearrangement joins TRBV13 to TRBJ1-1; TRBD1 is a possible D gene (6 bases). Trimming pared 5 bases from V and 1 base from J, leaving 8 bases between. Germline loops: CDR1 PRHDT, CDR2 FYEKMQ (reference sequence). The CDR3 covers 13 residues. The CDR3 reads CASSQTGNTEAFF. The CDR3 bases are TGTGCCAGCAGCCAGACAGGGAACACTGAAGCTTTCTTT.

This clonotype was seen repeatedly, ten times or more. The genes are TRBV7-2 and TRBJ2-7, with TRBD2 matching 10 bases. CDR1 SGHTA and CDR2 FQGNSA come from the germline V gene. Losses at the gene ends were 3 bases for V and 1 base for J; bases not matched to a gene: 6. This CDR3 has 16 amino acids. In DNA form, the CDR3 reads TGTGCCAGCAGCTTCCGATTAGCGGGGGGTTCCTACGAGCAGTACTTC. Protein product: CASSFRLAGGSYEQYF.

The chain is built from TRBV9 and TRBJ2-7, with 8 bases aligning to TRBD1. V was clipped by 3 bases and J by 5 bases; unmatched bases: 16. This CDR3 comprises 17 residues. Germline CDR1 SGDLS, CDR2 YYNGEE. The CDR3 coding sequence is TGTGCCAGCAGCGCCAATAATCAGGGGGCTGATCGGAACGAGCAGTACTTC. Protein: CASSANNQGADRNEQYF.

The chain employs TRBV7-9 and TRBJ2-5; the D gene is possibly TRBD2 (6 bases). CDR1 and CDR2 (germline): SEHNR, FQNEAQ (reference sequence). This CDR3 region has 16 residues. Trimming stripped 5 bases from V and 7 bases from J, with 23 bases between. CDR3: CASSQGLATTLGTQYF. The CDR3, as DNA: TGTGCCAGCAGCCAAGGCCTAGCGACTACCTTAGGGACCCAGTACTTC.

The chain employs TRBV20-1 and TRBJ1-2, with no clear D. The length of the CDR3 is 13 residues. Trimming cost V 3 bases and J 6 bases, with 14 bases left between them. The germline V gene has CDR1 DFQATT and CDR2 SNEGSKA (reference sequence). DNA for the CDR3: TGCAGTGCTAGGGAACAACCTTTCAATGGCTACACCTTC. This sequence encodes CSAREQPFNGYTF.

This clonotype was observed many times. J is TRBJ1-2 and V is TRBV7-2; the D gene is possibly TRBD1 (5 bases). This CDR3 is 16 amino acids long. V dropped 5 bases and J dropped 6 bases, with 22 bases sitting between them. CDR1 and CDR2 (germline): SGHTA, FQGNSA. The chain's CDR3 is CASSPYHRDGGNGYTF. The CDR3 nucleotides are TGTGCCAGCAGCCCCTACCACCGGGACGGAGGAAATGGCTACACCTTC.

The V gene is TRBV28, the J gene TRBJ2-7; possible D gene TRBD1, 6 bases. Between the trimmed V and J ends, which lost 3 bases and 2 bases, there was a span of 8 bases. This CDR3 contains 13 residues. Germline assignment: CDR1 MDHEN and CDR2 SYDVKM. The CDR3: CASSFPGAYEQYF. The CDR3 DNA reads TGTGCCAGCAGTTTCCCAGGGGCCTACGAGCAGTACTTC. The whole variable domain, filled in from reference TRBV28 and TRBJ2-7, reads DVKVTQSSRYLVKRTGEKVFLECVQDMDHENMFWYRQDPGLGLRLIYFSYDVKMKEKGDIPEGYSVSREKKERFSLILESASTNQTSMYLCASSFPGAYEQYFGPGTRLTVT.

This clonotype was counted between two and nine times. The rearrangement uses TRBV28 and TRBJ1-5; no reliable D call. V lost 4 bases to trimming and J lost 7 bases, with 5 bases between them. Germline CDR1 MDHEN, CDR2 SYDVKM. This CDR3 is built from 11 residues. CDR3 amino acids: CASSSGQPQHF. The DNA of the CDR3 is TGTGCCAGCAGTTCTGGGCAGCCCCAGCATTTT.

The chain couples TRBV2 to TRBJ2-3, with D possibly matching TRBD1 (6 bases). V gave up 7 bases and J gave up 3 bases, with 11 bases separating them. The germline gives CDR1 SNHLY, CDR2 FYNNEI. The CDR3 extends over 13 amino acids. This CDR3 is CASKGVRTDTQYF. Here the CDR3 DNA reads TGTGCCAGCAAGGGGGTACGGACAGATACGCAGTATTTT.

The rearrangement joins TRBV20-1 to TRBJ2-5; 8 bases fit TRBD2. The CDR3 is 16 residues long. The germline CDR1 and CDR2 sequences are DFQATT and SNEGSKA (reference sequence). The J segment lost 5 bases and the V segment lost 0 bases, leaving 11 bases of the junction unmatched. The CDR3 reads CSARDPRGGLWETQYF. CDR3 DNA sequence: TGCAGTGCTAGAGATCCCCGCGGGGGGCTTTGGGAGACCCAGTACTTC.

There are a few counts of this clonotype. This chain's CDR3 is CASSGSDRARAQYF. CDR3 DNA sequence: TGTGCCAGCAGCGGGTCGGACAGGGCAAGGGCCCAGTACTTC. V is TRBV7-9 and J is TRBJ2-5, with 8 nucleotides matching TRBD1. J gave up 9 bases and V 5 bases, and 11 bases lay outside the gene matches. This CDR3 is 14 amino acids long. Germline CDR1 SEHNR, CDR2 FQNEAQ (reference sequence). The whole variable domain, filled in from reference TRBV7-9 and TRBJ2-5, reads DTGVSQNPRHKITKRGQNVTFRCDPISEHNRLYWYRQTLGQGPEFLTYFQNEAQLEKSRLLSDRFSAERPKGSFSTLEIQRTEQGDSAMYLCASSGSDRARAQYFGPGTRLLVL.

This clonotype turned up a few times. This chain uses TRBV6-2 or TRBV6-3 with TRBJ2-6; D is undetermined. This CDR3 spans 13 amino acids. V was pared by 11 bases and J by 2 bases, with 10 bases between. Germline CDR1 is MNHEY and CDR2 is SVGEGT. CDR3 sequence (DNA): TGTGCCGGGCGCGCAGCTGGGGCCAACGTCCTGACTTTC. Its translation is CAGRAAGANVLTF.

The CDR3 coding sequence is TGTGCCAGCAGGTCGGGACAGGGGAGTTCCTACGAGCAGTACTTC. This translates into CASRSGQGSSYEQYF. The V call is TRBV28, the J call TRBJ2-7; TRBD1 matches at 10 bases. This CDR3 region has 15 residues. The germline V gene encodes CDR1 MDHEN and CDR2 SYDVKM. V lost 6 bases to trimming and J lost 1 base; unmatched junction nucleotides: 6.

The rearrangement uses TRBV28 and TRBJ2-3, with 12 bases fitting TRBD2. The ends lost 5 bases at V and 5 bases at J; junction bases unmatched: 5. From germline, CDR1 is MDHEN and CDR2 SYDVKM. This CDR3 has 15 amino acids. CDR3 residues: CASSTATSGGDTQYF. The CDR3 DNA sequence: TGTGCCAGCAGTACGGCGACTAGCGGGGGAGATACGCAGTATTTT.